This T cell receptor beta chain was found in a study of identical twins (dated by TCRdb to 2016 to 2017). The study in broad terms: To test whether fetal clonotypes persist, this study deep-sequenced TCR alpha and beta repertoires from monozygotic twins, from unrelated adults of various ages, and from cord blood. To rule out contamination, replicate twin experiments were performed at different times with different library preparation protocols.

V was cut back by 2 bases and J by 4 bases, leaving a gap of 11 bases between them. The germline V gene sets CDR1 to SGHRS and CDR2 to YFSETQ. The CDR3 starts with the cysteine, ends with the phenylalanine, and has 14 residues. Only the CDR3 DNA is retained, 42 bases long and in frame from the first base. Only healthy Caucasian donors were included. Overall results and qualifications from the work: In monozygotic twins, recombination models systematically underestimated out-of-frame TCR alpha sharing, but the models matched the sharing seen between unrelated individuals. Abundant cord blood beta clonotypes had fewer insertions, young adult naive repertoires showed a similar but weaker trend, and memory repertoires showed no such trend. The excess sharing between twins in beta out-of-frame sequences was weaker because fewer shared sequences reduced the signal-to-noise ratio. Compared with coincidental sharing between unrelated individuals, out-of-frame TCR alpha sequences shared between twins had an excess of sequences with low generation probability. Zero-insertion analyses could be partly confounded by invariant T cells such as MAIT and iNKT, although diverse VJ usage argued against such confounding for most clonotypes. Because the same donors could not be followed over many years, conclusions were based on cross-sectional statistical analysis.

To note about this clonotype: The specificity of this receptor is unknown. Qualities for individual bases were not recorded, and no much larger clone is one base off.

Preparation of the library involved 5' RACE. Sequencing was performed on an Illumina HiSeq 2000. Template switching added a universal primer binding site, and the final cDNA carried a unique molecular identifier that allowed TCR cDNA molecules to be counted accurately. Specific primers in the conserved constant-segment region were used to synthesize first-strand cDNA for TCR alpha and beta chains. To control for contamination, each cDNA library was double barcoded with a SMART-Mk sample barcode plus Illumina barcodes. TruSeq adapter sequences, together with Illumina sample barcodes, were added in two successive PCR steps. Sequencing of the TCR alpha and beta cDNA libraries was done on the Illumina HiSeq platform using custom primers. In the paper's pipeline: MiGEC was used to process raw reads and extract unique molecular identifiers, and MiXCR was used to find CDR3 positions. Recombination models were inferred per individual with the repgenHMM and IGoR tools using an EM algorithm. The tcR package in R was used for shared clonotype analysis, with sharing normalized by the product of cloneset sizes. Out-of-frame nonproductive sequences were analyzed to study raw recombination free of thymic and clonal selection effects. Starting from the raw public reads, TCRdb applied fastp trimming at Q25, assembled clones with MiXCR and retained in-frame beta chains. Duplicate CDR3 protein sequences are folded into a single record with the most common DNA and genes. None of the V and J calls come from the authors' own analysis; TCRdb made them. In this sample the table shows 1.5 million to 2 million distinct CDR3 sequences, around 33% of which occur a single time. Approximately 0.29% of the sample goes to the ten largest clones.

The TCR sequence derives from a newborn girl in good health. Rearrangement joined TRBV5-1 to TRBJ2-3, with the D gene too uncertain to name. Sequencing used cord blood. The CDR3 reads as follows: CASSFYSPPDTQYF. The DNA is TGCGCCAGCAGCTTCTACTCACCCCCAGATACGCAGTATTTT.